The 13 T cell receptor beta chains presented below share a single source sample, sequenced in a study of blood T cell repertoires in COVID-19. Profiling relied on immunoSEQ multiplex PCR, and the TCRdb table lists in-frame clones only, not all of them. The sample records fewer than 100,000 clones, about 85% being singletons. The specimen sequenced was peripheral blood. These receptors originate from a man aged 65 to 79 with acute or convalescent COVID-19.

The V and J genes are TRBV5-8 and TRBJ1-2, with TRBD1 matching over 8 bases. This CDR3 is built from 14 residues. The germline gives CDR1 SGHTS, CDR2 YDEGEE. V dropped 4 bases and J dropped 2; count of bases not matched to a gene: 4. The CDR3 nucleotides read TGTGCCAGCAGCAAGGACAGGGCAAACTATGGCTACACCTTC. Its translation is CASSKDRANYGYTF.

The chain carries TRBV5-8 and TRBJ2-7; the match to TRBD1 covers 7 bases. J lost 7 bases, V lost 2 bases, and 15 bases had no gene match. The CDR3 consists of 16 residues. Per germline, CDR1 SGHTS and CDR2 YDEGEE. DNA for the CDR3: TGTGCCAGCAGCTTTGGAGGCTGGGACAGTCTATGGGAGCAGTACGTC. This encodes CASSFGGWDSLWEQYV.

In its sample, this clone was seen once. The V call is TRBV23-1, the J call TRBJ2-7, with D possibly being TRBD2 (5 bases). TRBV23-1 qualifies as an ORF whose function is uncertain. The V and J ends lost 2 bases and 4 bases respectively, with 9 bases between them. CDR3 length: 13 amino acids. The CDR3 DNA is TGCGCCAGCAGTCAACGGGATTCTTACGAGCAGTACGTC. It specifies CASSQRDSYEQYV.

This chain links TRBV27 with TRBJ2-7; 8 nucleotides match TRBD1. The V segment lost 4 bases and the J segment 6 bases; nucleotides outside the gene matches: 8. The germline V gene has CDR1 MNHEY and CDR2 SMNVEV (reference sequence). This CDR3 has 14 amino acids. The CDR3 loop is CASSSRDRRGEQYV. DNA of the CDR3: TGTGCCAGCAGTTCCCGGGACAGGAGGGGCGAGCAGTACGTC.

The chain carries TRBV6-5 and TRBJ1-1; D call uncertain. V was shortened by 7 bases and J by 5 bases, with 17 bases between the two germline ends. The CDR3 spans 14 residues. Germline V gives CDR1 MNHEY, CDR2 SVGAGI. The CDR3 protein is CASKARPRRTEAFF. The CDR3 region has the DNA TGTGCCAGCAAGGCGCGCCCCCGGAGGACTGAAGCTTTCTTT.

The V call is TRBV5-1, the J call TRBJ2-2; D is ambiguous. CDR1 is SGHRS and CDR2 is YFSETQ in the germline V gene. The length of the CDR3 is 17 residues. The ends were cut back, 2 bases at V and 1 base at J, with 15 bases in the middle. Here the CDR3 reads CASSFLSTLQNTGELFF. The CDR3, as DNA: TGCGCCAGCAGCTTTCTCTCGACTCTTCAGAACACCGGGGAGCTGTTTTTT. Variable domain in full (rest from reference TRBV5-1 and TRBJ2-2): KAGVTQTPRYLIKTRGQQVTLSCSPISGHRSVSWYQQTPGQGLQFLFEYFSETQRNKGNFPGRFSGRQFSNSRSEMNVSTLELGDSALYLCASSFLSTLQNTGELFFGEGSRLTVL.

V gene TRBV6-5 combines with J gene TRBJ1-3; a possible D gene is TRBD1 (5 bases). This CDR3 is 12 amino acids long. The V gene's germline CDR1 is MNHEY and CDR2 SVGAGI. Trimming removed 8 bases at V and 4 bases at J, with 9 bases between. The CDR3 loop is CASPRDGNTIYF. The CDR3 nucleotides are TGTGCCAGCCCGCGGGACGGAAACACCATATATTTT.

The chain recombines TRBV3-1 (or the pseudogene TRBV3-2) with TRBJ2-3, with 7 nucleotides matching TRBD2. J gave up 5 bases and V 6 bases, and 11 bases lay outside the gene matches. This CDR3 is 15 amino acids long. Germline V lookup: CDR1 LGHDT, CDR2 YNNKEL (reference sequence). Here the CDR3 reads CASRRAGSRIDTQYF. DNA for the CDR3: TGTGCCAGCAGACGAGCGGGGAGCAGGATAGATACGCAGTATTTT.

The rearrangement links TRBV5-4 to TRBJ2-7; 10 nucleotides agree with TRBD2. CDR1 SGHNT and CDR2 YYREEE come from the germline V gene (reference sequence). J gave up 5 bases and V 0 bases, and 5 bases lay outside the gene matches. This CDR3 spans 15 amino acids. CDR3 sequence reads: CASSLEAGGRNEQYF. DNA for the CDR3: TGTGCCAGCAGCTTGGAAGCGGGGGGGCGGAACGAGCAGTACTTC.

This clone was detected a few times. The V gene is TRBV28, the J gene TRBJ1-2; no definite D call. Germline V gene lookup returns CDR1 MDHEN and CDR2 SYDVKM. This CDR3 contains 13 residues. Trimming stripped 3 bases from V and 3 bases from J, with 8 bases between. CDR3 protein: CASSFSRDYGYTF. The CDR3 DNA reads TGTGCCAGCAGTTTCTCACGAGACTATGGCTACACCTTC.

The chain employs TRBV30 and TRBJ1-6, with 7 bases matching TRBD1. Losses at the gene ends were 0 bases for V and 10 bases for J; bases not matched to a gene: 9. CDR3 length: 15 residues. Germline CDR1 GTSNPN, CDR2 SVGIG (reference sequence). CDR3 in DNA: TGTGCCTGGAGTGTACGGGACAGCTTAACATCACCCCTCCACTTT. Its protein is CAWSVRDSLTSPLHF.

This chain joins TRBV27 and TRBJ1-1, with no clear D. CDR3 size: 13 residues. Trimming left V 7 bases short and J 1 base short, with 10 bases between. In germline, CDR1 is MNHEY, CDR2 SMNVEV (reference sequence). In DNA form, the CDR3 reads TGTGCCAGCATGCACAGAGCGAACACTGAAGCTTTCTTT. It encodes CASMHRANTEAFF.

The V and J genes are TRBV5-1 and TRBJ2-1, with 9 bases fitting TRBD2. The CDR3 length is 17 residues. Unmatched junction bases numbered 9, after V lost 0 bases and J lost 5 bases. Per the germline V gene, CDR1 is SGHRS and CDR2 is YFSETQ. CDR3 amino acids: CASSLASLAGSNNEQFF. As DNA, the CDR3 is TGCGCCAGCAGCTTGGCGAGTCTAGCGGGGAGTAACAATGAGCAGTTCTTC.